This TCR beta chain was documented in a study of T-cell memory formation after mild COVID-19. Findings of the study overall: There were some responding clones in pre-infection memory, which suggested that cross-reactive memory had joined. Of the contracting clones, CD4+ ones lay mainly in CM and EM, and CD8+ ones in EMRA.

Details on this clonotype: Its specificity is not known.

TCRdb called the 5' RACE reads again in MiXCR, with one record for every CDR3 protein. The table shows a few hundred thousand distinct CDR3 sequences, with around a quarter occurring only once. Germline loops: CDR1 LNHNV, CDR2 YYDKDF (reference sequence). V lost 0 bases and J lost 3, with 12 bases in between. The CDR3 consists of 16 residues. The source is an adult woman who had mild COVID-19 (a few samples of this study predate the infection). Cell type and time point are not known. This rearrangement joins TRBV15 to TRBJ2-1; D is possibly TRBD2 (5 bases). Sequencing was carried out using PBMCs or a T cell subset sorted from them (not recorded which). The CDR3: CATSRDVGSVYNEQFF. In nucleotides, the CDR3 is TGTGCCACCAGCAGAGATGTTGGGAGTGTCTACAATGAGCAGTTCTTC.